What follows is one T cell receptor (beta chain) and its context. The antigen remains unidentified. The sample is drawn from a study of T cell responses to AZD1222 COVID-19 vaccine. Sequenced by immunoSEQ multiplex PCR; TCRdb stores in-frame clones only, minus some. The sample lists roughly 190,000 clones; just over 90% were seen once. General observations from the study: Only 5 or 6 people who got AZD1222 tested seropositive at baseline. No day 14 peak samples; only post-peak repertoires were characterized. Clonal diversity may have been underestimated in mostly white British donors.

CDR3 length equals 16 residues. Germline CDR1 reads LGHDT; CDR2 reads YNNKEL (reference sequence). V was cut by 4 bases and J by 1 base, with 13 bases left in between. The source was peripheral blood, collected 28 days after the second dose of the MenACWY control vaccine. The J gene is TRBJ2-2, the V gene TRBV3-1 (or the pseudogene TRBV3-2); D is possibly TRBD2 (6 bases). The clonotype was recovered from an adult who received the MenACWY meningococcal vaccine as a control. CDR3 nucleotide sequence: TGTGCCAGCAGCCGGAGCGGGCCTAGGAACACCGGGGAGCTGTTTTTT. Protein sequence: CASSRSGPRNTGELFF.